In its sample, the clone carrying this T cell receptor (beta chain) was seen a few times. Its antigen remains unknown. The source of the sample is a study of T cells after yellow fever vaccination. On the study more broadly: Low-cell-number fractions underwent preparation using SMART-Seq v4 Ultra Low Input. Overall study results and limits: Subsequent booster samples again held most clones from primary vaccination (96% CD4, about 85% CD8).

The V and J ends lost 7 bases and 0 bases respectively, with 12 bases between them. CDR3 length equals 14 residues. From the 5' RACE reads, TCRdb called clonotypes with MiXCR, one entry per CDR3 protein. The sample includes about 320,000 distinct CDR3 sequences, 6.8% of them seen just once. The V and J genes are TRBV12-3 or TRBV12-4 and TRBJ1-2; D gene uncertain. Material: PBMCs, obtained around 45 days after the first yellow fever vaccination. The origin of this receptor is a young man who received the YFV17D yellow fever vaccine. The CDR3 spells CASTPDYTNYGYTF. The CDR3 DNA reads TGTGCCAGCACCCCCGACTATACTAACTATGGCTACACCTTC.